This passage covers 27 T cell receptor beta chains from one sample sequenced in a study of blood T cells in healthy people across ages. The authors ran a second PCR of about 7 to 12 cycles using a sample-barcoded 5' primer and a J-beta primer mix. TCRdb independently ran MiXCR on the 5' RACE reads; one entry per CDR3 protein. The table shows about 1.1 million distinct CDR3 sequences, with 30% to 40% occurring only once. Material: blood. Receptor source: a man in his late teens or twenties in good health.

This clonotype has more than one count but fewer than ten. The gene calls are TRBV5-6 and TRBJ2-1; 7 nucleotides align to TRBD1. V gave up 7 bases and J gave up 6 bases; unmatched junction bases: 4. From germline, CDR1 is SGHDT and CDR2 YYEEEE. The CDR3 covers 12 residues. The CDR3 region has the DNA TGTGCCAGCTTGGGACAGATCAATGAGCAGTTCTTC. It is translated as CASLGQINEQFF.

This clonotype was picked up a small number of times. The genes are TRBV13 and TRBJ1-1; 7 bases agree with TRBD1. This CDR3 comprises 14 residues. V shed 7 bases and J 4 bases; nucleotides not matched to a gene: 9. CDR1 is PRHDT and CDR2 is FYEKMQ in the germline V gene (reference sequence). In DNA, the CDR3 is TGTGCCAGCATGGCAGGGGGGCCTGGCACTGAAGCTTTCTTT. Encoded protein: CASMAGGPGTEAFF.

This rearrangement joins TRBV20-1 to TRBJ1-1; 8 nucleotides align to TRBD1. J gave up 4 bases and V 4 bases, and 11 bases lay outside the gene matches. The CDR3 is 15 amino acids. Germline V gene sequence: CDR1 DFQATT, CDR2 SNEGSKA (reference sequence). The CDR3 spells CSATKNRGTGTEAFF. DNA for the CDR3: TGCAGTGCTACAAAAAACAGGGGGACCGGCACTGAAGCTTTCTTT.

The rearrangement joins TRBV6-1 to TRBJ2-2; 11 bases align to TRBD1. This CDR3 spans 17 amino acids. The V gene end was trimmed by 5 bases and the J gene end by 2 bases; junction bases not matched to a gene: 7. Germline lookup yields CDR1 MNHNS and CDR2 SASEGT. The CDR3 sequence: CASSRQGTGGNTGELFF. CDR3 nucleotide sequence: TGTGCCAGCAGTCGCCAAGGGACAGGGGGTAACACCGGGGAGCTGTTTTTT.

With regard to this clonotype: This clone may be a read error of a much larger clone one base away. V is TRBV7-3 and J is TRBJ2-1, with TRBD2 matching 7 bases. Trimming took 1 base from V and 0 from J; bases not matched to a gene: 0. From germline, CDR1 is SGHTA and CDR2 FQGTGA. The CDR3 totals 15 residues. The CDR3 reads CASSLIAGSYNEQFF. Written as DNA, the CDR3 is TGTGCCAGCAGCTTAATAGCGGGCTCCTACAATGAGCAGTTCTTC.

The chain employs TRBV28 and TRBJ2-1; 7 bases are a match to TRBD2. Germline CDR1 and CDR2: MDHEN and SYDVKM. J was trimmed by 13 bases and V by 5 bases; bases with no gene match: 17. The CDR3 is 15 amino acids. The CDR3 region has the DNA TGTGCCAGCAGTCGAACCGGACTAGATAAAGAGACCCAGTTCTTC. Its translation: CASSRTGLDKETQFF.

DNA of the CDR3: TGTGCTAGTAACTCCCACGGGGCTAACACTGAAGCTTTCTTT. It yields the protein CASNSHGANTEAFF. V and J are TRBV12-5 and TRBJ1-1; a possible D gene is TRBD1 (5 bases). Germline loops: CDR1 LGHNT, CDR2 FRNRAP. This CDR3 comprises 14 residues. V lost 8 bases to trimming and J lost 2 bases, with 15 bases between them. The whole variable domain, remainder taken from reference TRBV12-5 and TRBJ1-1, is DARVTQTPRHKVTEMGQEVTMRCQPILGHNTVFWYRQTMMQGLELLAYFRNRAPLDDSGMPKDRFSAEMPDATLATLKIQPSEPRDSAVYFCASNSHGANTEAFFGQGTRLTVV.

Many counts were recorded for this clonotype. The V call is TRBV10-3, the J call TRBJ2-7; D is ambiguous. In germline, CDR1 is ENHRY, CDR2 SYGVKD. V was clipped by 4 bases and J by 2 bases, with 15 bases between them. The CDR3 has 15 amino acids. The CDR3 reads CAISASSTTTYEQYF. CDR3 in DNA: TGTGCCATCAGTGCAAGTTCAACTACCACCTACGAGCAGTACTTC.

This clonotype was detected ten times or more. V usage is TRBV29-1 and J usage is TRBJ2-1; 9 positions agree with TRBD1. Germline values: CDR1 SQVTM, CDR2 ANQGSEA. Unmatched junction bases numbered 4, after V lost 8 bases and J lost 5 bases. The CDR3 contains 12 residues. In DNA form, the CDR3 reads TGCAGCCCTTGGACAGGGGACAATGAGCAGTTCTTC. It codes for CSPWTGDNEQFF.

This clonotype was observed a handful of times. The chain uses TRBV7-2 and TRBJ2-7; D possibly corresponds to TRBD1 (6 bases). Germline V gene lookup returns CDR1 SGHTA and CDR2 FQGNSA. The CDR3 totals 14 residues. The V gene lost 5 bases and the J gene lost 2 bases, with 13 bases spanning the gap. The CDR3 is CASSTQQGAYEQYF. The CDR3 bases are TGTGCCAGCAGCACCCAACAGGGAGCCTACGAGCAGTACTTC.

J is TRBJ2-5 and V is TRBV11-2; maybe TRBD2 (6 bases). V was clipped by 6 bases and J by 2 bases, with 19 bases between them. The CDR3 loop spans 16 amino acids. The V gene's germline CDR1 is SGHAT and CDR2 FQNNGV. Here the CDR3 reads CASSQRFGTQQETQYF. The DNA for the CDR3 is TGTGCCAGCAGTCAAAGATTCGGGACTCAACAAGAGACCCAGTACTTC.

This clonotype was seen a single time. Its ends do not fully match the called genes, so a read error is possible. The V call is TRBV5-1, the J call TRBJ1-1, with TRBD1 identical over 7 bases. The CDR3 is 13 residues long. Germline values: CDR1 SGHRS, CDR2 YFSETQ. The CDR3 loop is CASSPGQHTEVFF. CDR3 nucleotide sequence: TGCGCCAGCAGCCCGGGACAGCACACTGAAGTTTTCTTT.

Turning to this clonotype: One end of the junction varies from germline; a read error may be responsible. V gene TRBV5-1 combines with J gene TRBJ2-1, with 10 bases that match TRBD2. CDR3 length: 16 residues. Looked up from germline, CDR1 is SGHRS and CDR2 is YFSETQ. This chain's CDR3 is CASSATSGVSYSEQFF. The DNA for the CDR3 is TGCGCCAGCAGCGCAACTAGCGGGGTGTCCTACAGTGAGCAGTTCTTC.

This clonotype was counted a single time. V usage is TRBV5-5 and J usage is TRBJ2-5, with 11 nucleotides matching TRBD1. Germline CDR1 and CDR2: SGHKS and YYEKEE (reference sequence). The V gene end was trimmed by 4 bases and the J gene end by 4 bases; junction bases not matched to a gene: 6. The CDR3 contains 15 residues. The DNA of the CDR3 is TGTGCCAGCAGCAAGGGACAGGGGGAATCAGAGACCCAGTACTTC. It encodes CASSKGQGESETQYF.

This chain connects TRBV7-8 to TRBJ2-1; a possible D gene is TRBD1 (6 bases). Looked up from germline, CDR1 is SGHVS and CDR2 is FQNEAQ. The CDR3 has 16 amino acids. V lost 5 bases and J lost 8, with 22 bases in between. The CDR3 spells CASSDIQGFGLYEQFF. As DNA, the CDR3 is TGTGCCAGCAGCGACATTCAGGGGTTTGGTCTCTATGAGCAGTTCTTC.

The chain employs TRBV4-3 and TRBJ2-1, with D possibly matching TRBD1 (6 bases). Germline loops: CDR1 LGHNA, CDR2 YSLEER. The CDR3 covers 14 residues. V was clipped by 5 bases and J by 7 bases, with 15 bases between them. The CDR3 DNA is TGCGCCAGCAGCGAGGGGGAGAGAGGGAATGAGCAGTTCTTC. Its translation: CASSEGERGNEQFF.

This clonotype has a count of ten or more. The chain links TRBV15 to TRBJ2-3; D perhaps matches TRBD2 (6 bases). Germline CDR1 is LNHNV and CDR2 is YYDKDF (reference sequence). V lost 5 bases, J lost 5 bases, and 11 bases lay in between. The CDR3 consists of 13 residues. For the CDR3, the DNA is TGTGCCACCAGCCCCCGACTAGAAGATACGCAGTATTTT. Protein sequence: CATSPRLEDTQYF.

This clonotype was picked up one time. The chain employs TRBV5-1 and TRBJ2-7; the D call may be TRBD1 or TRBD2 (5 bases each). Germline loops: CDR1 SGHRS, CDR2 YFSETQ. V lost 4 bases and J 10 bases, leaving 18 bases between the germline ends. The CDR3 has 13 amino acids. CDR3 DNA: TGCGCCAGCAGCGATGGGACCGCCCTGGGACAGTACTTC. It yields the protein CASSDGTALGQYF.

This clonotype showed up just a few times. The V and J genes are TRBV5-1 and TRBJ1-1, with 8 bases matching TRBD1. This CDR3 is 15 amino acids long. V was pared by 4 bases and J by 5 bases, with 10 bases of the junction left unmatched. Germline CDR1 SGHRS, CDR2 YFSETQ. The CDR3 region is CASSRSTGAGTEAFF. Here the CDR3 DNA reads TGCGCCAGCAGCCGGTCGACAGGGGCCGGGACTGAAGCTTTCTTT. Drawing the rest from reference TRBV5-1 and TRBJ1-1, the complete variable domain is KAGVTQTPRYLIKTRGQQVTLSCSPISGHRSVSWYQQTPGQGLQFLFEYFSETQRNKGNFPGRFSGRQFSNSRSEMNVSTLELGDSALYLCASSRSTGAGTEAFFGQGTRLTVV.

This clonotype was counted between two and nine times. The chain is built from TRBV27 and TRBJ1-1; D not resolved. Looked up from germline, CDR1 is MNHEY and CDR2 is SMNVEV (reference sequence). The ends were cut back, 10 bases at V and 1 base at J, with 7 bases in the middle. The CDR3 has 11 amino acids. This chain's CDR3 is CANKRNTEAFF. CDR3 DNA sequence: TGTGCCAACAAGCGGAACACTGAAGCTTTCTTT.

The chain is built from TRBV2 and TRBJ2-3; a possible D gene is TRBD2 (5 bases). V dropped 6 bases and J dropped 1 base, with 20 bases sitting between them. This CDR3 spans 17 amino acids. The germline V gene has CDR1 SNHLY and CDR2 FYNNEI. The CDR3 protein is CASSLTPPGRGTDTQYF. In DNA, the CDR3 is TGTGCCAGCAGCCTGACACCCCCTGGGCGGGGCACAGATACGCAGTATTTT.

This chain links TRBV7-8 with TRBJ2-3, with 11 positions matching TRBD2. Unmatched junction bases numbered 7, after V lost 3 bases and J lost 2 bases. There are 17 residues in the CDR3. Germline V gene lookup returns CDR1 SGHVS and CDR2 FQNEAQ. Written as DNA, the CDR3 is TGTGCCAGCAGCTTCCCGACTAGCGGGGAGAACACAGATACGCAGTATTTT. Translation: CASSFPTSGENTDTQYF.

The gene calls are TRBV2 and TRBJ2-4; 9 nucleotides align to TRBD1. The CDR3 has 14 amino acids. The junction had 6 bases not matched to a gene; V was cut back by 5 bases and J by 7 bases. In germline, CDR1 is SNHLY, CDR2 FYNNEI. The CDR3 is CASSPGQGSNIQYF. The CDR3, as DNA: TGTGCCAGCAGTCCGGGACAGGGATCGAACATTCAGTACTTC. Full variable domain (missing parts from reference TRBV2 and TRBJ2-4): EPEVTQTPSHQVTQMGQEVILRCVPISNHLYFYWYRQILGQKVEFLVSFYNNEISEKSEIFDDQFSVERPDGSNFTLKIRSTKLEDSAMYFCASSPGQGSNIQYFGAGTRLSVL.

This clonotype was counted between two and nine times. V usage is TRBV7-6 and J usage is TRBJ2-3; D may be TRBD1 or TRBD2 (5 bases each). Germline V gene lookup returns CDR1 SGHVS and CDR2 FNYEAQ. This CDR3 has 16 residues. V gave up 4 bases and J gave up 0 bases, with 14 bases separating them. CDR3 coding DNA: TGTGCCAGCAGCTCAAGCAGGGCGGGTAGCACAGATACGCAGTATTTT. Amino acids: CASSSSRAGSTDTQYF.

This clonotype has more than one count but fewer than ten. V gene TRBV28 combines with J gene TRBJ1-5; TRBD1 agrees at 7 bases. The CDR3 extends over 16 amino acids. V shed 8 bases, J shed 7 bases, and the junction held 17 bases outside the gene matches. Germline lookup yields CDR1 MDHEN and CDR2 SYDVKM. CDR3 protein: CASFSTLTGLVQPQHF. CDR3 DNA sequence: TGTGCCAGCTTTTCCACCTTGACAGGGTTGGTGCAGCCCCAGCATTTT.

This clonotype was seen ten or more times. The chain employs TRBV2 and TRBJ1-1, with D unresolved. Germline values: CDR1 SNHLY, CDR2 FYNNEI. The CDR3 loop spans 12 amino acids. V shed 8 bases and J shed 0 bases, with 7 bases lying between them. CDR3 protein: CASRGLNTEAFF. CDR3 in DNA: TGTGCCAGCCGAGGGTTGAACACTGAAGCTTTCTTT.

CDR3 DNA sequence: TGTGCCAGCAGTTTGTGGGACGGATACAATGAGCAGTTCTTC. This gives the protein CASSLWDGYNEQFF. V gene TRBV6-2 or TRBV6-3 combines with J gene TRBJ2-1, with D perhaps being TRBD1 or TRBD2 (5 bases each). V was shortened by 4 bases and J by 4 bases, with 11 bases between the two germline ends. The V gene's germline CDR1 is MNHEY and CDR2 SVGEGT. The CDR3 has 14 amino acids.